This record looks at one T cell receptor (beta chain) sequence and its context. The antigen it binds to is not known. No base quality information exists; no much larger clone differs at one position. These data belong to a study of T cell responses to AZD1222 COVID-19 vaccine (dated by TCRdb to about 2021). In the study overall: AZD1222 recipients with second doses at about 4 weeks or about 12 weeks were pooled, because spike-specific TCR depth and breadth did not differ between schedules. TCR sequencing was performed for over 230 trial participants, of whom around 200 were given two doses of AZD1222 and some 26 were given two doses of MenACWY control vaccine. Enrollment into the trials was organized by age into subgroups of 18-55, 56-69 and 70-plus years, and those subgroups contained about 150, 27 and 61 TCR-sequenced participants, respectively. General findings and caveats noted by the study authors: Conclusions about previously exposed vaccinees were limited because only a handful of AZD1222 recipients were SARS-CoV-2 seropositive at baseline. Spike-specific TCR breadth and depth rose significantly after two AZD1222 doses compared with day 0 and with MenACWY recipients. In the small 56-69-year group, the increase in depth fell short of significance, most likely because of low power. No day 14 peak-response samples were available, so repertoires were characterized only after the peak T cell response. Vaccine-associated CD4 TCRs spanned the whole spike protein, with dominant responses in regions 160-218 and 743-854. Participants were mostly white British, with more females than males. The authors suggested clonal diversity may have been underestimated. Reportedly, close to half of the unique spike-specific TCRs recognized epitopes lying outside the regions that are mutated in the B.1.351 and B.1.1.7 variants.

The CDR3 regions of human TCRbeta chains were analyzed by immunosequencing. Concerning the study's data processing: TCRs in the repertoires were compared against a reference library of SARS-CoV-2-specific TCRs that had been generated with the MIRA antigen-specificity platform. Breadth was defined as the fraction of unique TCRs that were SARS-CoV-2-associated. Depth was defined as the fraction of total T cells that were SARS-CoV-2-associated. Each spike-specific TCR was assigned to its reactive spike region and to a CD4 or CD8 class using the MIRA data. Log10-transformed breadth and depth values were compared by one-way ANOVA with Sidak's multiple comparisons tests. TCRdb re-hosts the immuneACCESS table, in-frame sequences only. Its copies lack some clones; in the studies checked, an unresolved V gene accounts for under half of them, and the cause for the rest is not known. V, J and clone size are taken as reported in that table, and D and trimming were inferred from the DNA itself. The sample has 65,000 to 90,000 clones on record, roughly nine tenths of them singletons. The biggest ten clones account for roughly 7.6% of the sample.

In the paper's terms, the time point label means: baseline before first vaccination. Vaccinee samples came from UK trials COV001 and COV002, including a single-blind randomized controlled phase 2/3 trial of AZD1222 (ChAdOx1 nCoV-19) in healthy adults. For TCRbeta chain sequencing, PBMC samples from trial participants were taken at day 0 and at day 28 after the second dose. For CDR1 and CDR2, the germline V gene (reference sequence) lists LNHDA and SQIVND. V and J lose 7 bases and 1 base, and a span of 16 bases separates them. Including cysteine and phenylalanine, the CDR3 has 15 amino acids. Here the CDR3 DNA is all that survives: 45 bases in frame from base 1.

This TCR derives from an adult in good health. The source material was peripheral blood, sampled on day 0 of AZD1222 vaccination. The chain couples TRBV19 to TRBJ1-1, and perhaps TRBD1 as D gene, on 5 matching bases. The CDR3 region has the sequence CASTSQWTKNTEAFF. Here is the DNA: TGTGCCAGTACCTCACAGTGGACAAAGAACACTGAAGCTTTCTTT.